This T cell receptor (beta chain) emerged from a study of T cells in Graves' hyperthyroidism and ophthalmopathy. Study as a whole: The authors collected peripheral blood at initial diagnosis, before any treatment. Regarding the study as a whole: Blood held most thyroid clonotypes expanded above 0.001 frequency.

Trimming took 6 bases from V and 1 from J, leaving 8 bases between them. This CDR3 comprises 13 residues. This clonotype was recorded at least ten times. Its cognate antigen is unknown. The source material, RNA transcripts, was used to amplify TCR beta CDR3 regions. HTBI primers were the set used in a first-round RT-PCR of the TCR CDR3. One entry per CDR3 protein results from TCRdb running MiXCR on the multiplex PCR reads. Among about 530,000 distinct CDR3 sequences listed, about a sixth were seen once. The receptor was derived from a young woman with Graves' ophthalmopathy. The rearrangement joins TRBV12-3 or TRBV12-4 to TRBJ2-3; no clear D gene. Source material: blood. The CDR3 bases are TGTGCCAGCAGCCCCCCAGGCACAGATACGCAGTATTTT. It translates to CASSPPGTDTQYF.